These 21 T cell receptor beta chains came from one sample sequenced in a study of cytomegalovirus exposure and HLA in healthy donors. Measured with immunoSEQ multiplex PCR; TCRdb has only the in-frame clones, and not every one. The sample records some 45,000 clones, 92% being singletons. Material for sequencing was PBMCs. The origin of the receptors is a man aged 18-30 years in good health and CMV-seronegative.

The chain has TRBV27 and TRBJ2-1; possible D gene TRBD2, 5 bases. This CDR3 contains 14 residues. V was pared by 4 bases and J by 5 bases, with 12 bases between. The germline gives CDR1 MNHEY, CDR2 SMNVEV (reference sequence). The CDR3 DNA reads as TGTGCCAGCAGTTCCGGACTGACGAACAATGAGCAGTTCTTC. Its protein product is CASSSGLTNNEQFF.

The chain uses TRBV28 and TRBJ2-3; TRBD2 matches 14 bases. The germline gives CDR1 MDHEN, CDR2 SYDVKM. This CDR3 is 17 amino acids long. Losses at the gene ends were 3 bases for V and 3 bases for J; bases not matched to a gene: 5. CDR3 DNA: TGTGCCAGCAGTTTCTCGGGACTAGCGGGAGTGACAGATACGCAGTATTTT. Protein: CASSFSGLAGVTDTQYF.

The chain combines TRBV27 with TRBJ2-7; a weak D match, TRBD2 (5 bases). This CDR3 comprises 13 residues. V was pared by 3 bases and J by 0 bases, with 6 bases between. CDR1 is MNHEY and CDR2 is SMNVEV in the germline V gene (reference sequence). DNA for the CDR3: TGTGCCAGCAGTTTGCGGGCCTCCTACGAGCAGTACTTC. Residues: CASSLRASYEQYF.

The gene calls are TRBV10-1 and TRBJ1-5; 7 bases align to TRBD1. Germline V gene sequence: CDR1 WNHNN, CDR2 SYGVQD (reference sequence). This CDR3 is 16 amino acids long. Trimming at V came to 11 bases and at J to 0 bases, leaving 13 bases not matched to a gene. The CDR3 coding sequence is TGCGCCGGCCGAGTCTCAGGGGGGAATAGCAATCAGCCCCAGCATTTT. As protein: CAGRVSGGNSNQPQHF.

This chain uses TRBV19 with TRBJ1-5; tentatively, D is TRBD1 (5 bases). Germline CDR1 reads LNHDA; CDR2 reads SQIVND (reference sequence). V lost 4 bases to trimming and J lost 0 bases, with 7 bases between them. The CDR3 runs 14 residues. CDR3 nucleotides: TGTGCCAGTAGTAATACAGGTAGCAATCAGCCCCAGCATTTT. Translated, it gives CASSNTGSNQPQHF.

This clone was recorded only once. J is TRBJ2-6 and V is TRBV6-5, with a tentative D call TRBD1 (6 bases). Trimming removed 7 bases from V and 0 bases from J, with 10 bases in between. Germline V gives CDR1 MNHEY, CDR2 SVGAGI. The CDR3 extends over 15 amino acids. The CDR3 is CASKQGYSGANVLTF. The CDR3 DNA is TGTGCCAGCAAACAGGGATACTCTGGGGCCAACGTCCTGACTTTC.

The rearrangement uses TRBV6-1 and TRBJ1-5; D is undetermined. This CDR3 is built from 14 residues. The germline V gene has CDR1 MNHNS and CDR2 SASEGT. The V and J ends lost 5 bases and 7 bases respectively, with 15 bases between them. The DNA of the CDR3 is TGTGCCAGCAGTTTGAAGAGGGAGAGACAGCCCCAGCATTTT. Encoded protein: CASSLKRERQPQHF.

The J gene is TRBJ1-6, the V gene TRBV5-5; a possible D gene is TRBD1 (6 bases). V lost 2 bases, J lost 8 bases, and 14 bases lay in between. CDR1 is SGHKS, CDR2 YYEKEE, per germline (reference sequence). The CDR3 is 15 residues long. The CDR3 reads CASSLPTGSDSPLHF. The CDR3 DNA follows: TGTGCCAGCAGCTTACCCACAGGGTCAGATTCACCCCTCCACTTT.

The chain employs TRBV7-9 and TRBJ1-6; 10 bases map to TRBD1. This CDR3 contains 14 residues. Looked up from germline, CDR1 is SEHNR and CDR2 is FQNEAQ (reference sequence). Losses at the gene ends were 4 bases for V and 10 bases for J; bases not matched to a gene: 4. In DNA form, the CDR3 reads TGTGCCAGCAGCTCTGGGACAGGGGTGTCACCCCTCCACTTT. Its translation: CASSSGTGVSPLHF.

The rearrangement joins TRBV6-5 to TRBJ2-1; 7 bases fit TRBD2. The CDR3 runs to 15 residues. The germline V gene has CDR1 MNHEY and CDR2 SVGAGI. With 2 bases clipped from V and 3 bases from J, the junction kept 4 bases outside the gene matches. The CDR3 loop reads CASSYPGTNYNEQFF. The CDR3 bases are TGTGCCAGCAGTTACCCCGGGACTAACTACAATGAGCAGTTCTTC.

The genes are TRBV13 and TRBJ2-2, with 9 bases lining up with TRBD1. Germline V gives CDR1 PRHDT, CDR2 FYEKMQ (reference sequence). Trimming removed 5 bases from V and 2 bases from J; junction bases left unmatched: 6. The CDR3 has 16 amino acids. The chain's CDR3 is CASSPGQGINTGELFF. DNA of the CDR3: TGTGCCAGCAGCCCGGGACAGGGTATTAACACCGGGGAGCTGTTTTTT.

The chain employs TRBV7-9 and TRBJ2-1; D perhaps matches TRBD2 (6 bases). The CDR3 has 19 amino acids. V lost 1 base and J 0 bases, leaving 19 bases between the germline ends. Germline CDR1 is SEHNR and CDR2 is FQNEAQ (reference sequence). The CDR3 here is CASSLDNQRVPFSYNEQFF. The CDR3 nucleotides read TGTGCCAGCAGCTTAGACAACCAGCGGGTTCCTTTCTCCTACAATGAGCAGTTCTTC.

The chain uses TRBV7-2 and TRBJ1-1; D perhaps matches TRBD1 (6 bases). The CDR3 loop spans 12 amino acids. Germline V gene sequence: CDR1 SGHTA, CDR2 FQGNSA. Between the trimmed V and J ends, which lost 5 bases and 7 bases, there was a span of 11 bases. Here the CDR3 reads CASSLQGREAFF. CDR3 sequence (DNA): TGTGCCAGCAGCCTACAGGGTCGTGAAGCTTTCTTT. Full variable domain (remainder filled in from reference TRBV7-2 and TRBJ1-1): GAGVSQSPSNKVTEKGKDVELRCDPISGHTALYWYRQSLGQGLEFLIYFQGNSAPDKSGLPSDRFSAERTGGSVSTLTIQRTQQEDSAVYLCASSLQGREAFFGQGTRLTVV.

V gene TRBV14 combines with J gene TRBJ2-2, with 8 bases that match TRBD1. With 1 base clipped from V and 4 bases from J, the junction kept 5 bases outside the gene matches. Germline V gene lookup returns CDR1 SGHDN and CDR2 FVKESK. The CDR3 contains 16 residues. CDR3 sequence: CASSQAGTGITGELFF. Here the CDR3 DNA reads TGTGCCAGCAGCCAAGCCGGGACAGGCATCACCGGGGAGCTGTTTTTT.

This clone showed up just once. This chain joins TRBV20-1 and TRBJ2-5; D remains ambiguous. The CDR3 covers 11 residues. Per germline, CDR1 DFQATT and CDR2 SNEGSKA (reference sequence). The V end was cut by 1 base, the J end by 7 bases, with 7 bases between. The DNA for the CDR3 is TGCAGTGCTAGAGTCGGTCCGACCCAGTACTTC. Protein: CSARVGPTQYF.

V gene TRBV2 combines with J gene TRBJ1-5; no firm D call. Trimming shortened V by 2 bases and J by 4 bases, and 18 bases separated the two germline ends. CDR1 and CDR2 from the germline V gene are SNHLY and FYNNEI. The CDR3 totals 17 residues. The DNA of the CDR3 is TGTGCCAGCAGTGAAAGCCCGAAGTCCTTTATTAATCAGCCCCAGCATTTT. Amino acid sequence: CASSESPKSFINQPQHF.

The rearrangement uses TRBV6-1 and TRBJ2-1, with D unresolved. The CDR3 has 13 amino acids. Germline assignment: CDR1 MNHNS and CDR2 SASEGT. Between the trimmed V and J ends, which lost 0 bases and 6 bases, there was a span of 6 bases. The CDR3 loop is CASSEAFFNEQFF. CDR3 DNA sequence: TGTGCCAGCAGTGAAGCCTTCTTCAATGAGCAGTTCTTC.

Here the CDR3 reads CASSQEGTGGTYNSPLHF. The CDR3 DNA reads as TGTGCCAGCAGCCAGGAAGGTACAGGGGGCACCTATAATTCACCCCTCCACTTT. The chain uses TRBV4-2 and TRBJ1-6; 9 positions match TRBD1. Germline V gene data show CDR1 as LGHNA and CDR2 as YNFKEQ. The V segment lost 3 bases and the J segment 2 bases; nucleotides outside the gene matches: 8. This CDR3 region has 18 residues.

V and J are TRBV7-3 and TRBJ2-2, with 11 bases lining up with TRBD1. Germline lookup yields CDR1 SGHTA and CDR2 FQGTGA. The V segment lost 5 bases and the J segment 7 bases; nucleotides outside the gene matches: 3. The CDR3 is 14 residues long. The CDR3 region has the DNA TGTGCCAGCAGCGAGGGACAGGGGGTCGGGGAGCTGTTTTTT. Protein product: CASSEGQGVGELFF.

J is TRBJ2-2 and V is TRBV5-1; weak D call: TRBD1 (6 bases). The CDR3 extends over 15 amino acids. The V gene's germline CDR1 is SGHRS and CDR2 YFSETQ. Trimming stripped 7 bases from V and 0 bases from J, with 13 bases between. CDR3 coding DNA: TGCGCCAGCCGCCGGACAGCCTCGAACACCGGGGAGCTGTTTTTT. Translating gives CASRRTASNTGELFF.

The CDR3 DNA is TGTGCCAGCAGTGTTGACAGAGCTAACTATGGCTACACCTTC. Amino acids: CASSVDRANYGYTF. The chain uses TRBV6-1 and TRBJ1-2; a possible D gene is TRBD1 (5 bases). V was cut by 4 bases and J by 0 bases, with 9 bases left in between. The CDR3 covers 14 residues. Germline CDR1 is MNHNS and CDR2 is SASEGT.